The 4 T cell receptor beta chains below all came from one sample that was sequenced in a study of T cell repertoires in cytomegalovirus infection. TCRdb re-analysed the reads in MiXCR, keeping a single row per CDR3 protein. The data show 310,000 or so distinct CDR3 sequences, with roughly a quarter seen just once and over 11% held by the top ten. The sample was PBMCs. The receptors originated from a human donor in good health (CMV status not recorded). Some clones in this sample may be carry-over from other donors' samples.

The CDR3 sequence is CASSGSPGEKLFF. In nucleotides, the CDR3 is TGTGCCAGCAGCGGGAGCCCCGGTGAAAAACTGTTTTTT. The genes are TRBV9 and TRBJ1-4; unclear D gene. Germline lookup yields CDR1 SGDLS and CDR2 YYNGEE. This CDR3 region has 13 residues. Deletions cut 3 bases from V and 7 bases from J, with 10 bases between.

The chain carries TRBV20-1 and TRBJ2-7; D may be TRBD1 or TRBD2 (5 bases each). There are 14 residues in the CDR3. CDR1 DFQATT and CDR2 SNEGSKA come from the germline V gene (reference sequence). The V and J ends lost 5 bases and 3 bases respectively, with 17 bases between them. For the CDR3, the DNA is TGCAGTGCTCCACCTGGGGGTAGGGGCTACGAGCAGTACTTC. Amino acid sequence: CSAPPGGRGYEQYF.

A few counts support this clonotype. V usage is TRBV29-1 and J usage is TRBJ2-5; a possible D gene is TRBD2 (6 bases). The V gene lost 4 bases and the J gene lost 4 bases, with 13 bases spanning the gap. The CDR3 runs 13 residues. CDR1 is SQVTM, CDR2 ANQGSEA, per germline. This chain's CDR3 is CSVGQGGGETQYF. CDR3 bases: TGCAGCGTTGGTCAGGGAGGAGGAGAGACCCAGTACTTC.

This clonotype showed up just a few times. V gene TRBV20-1 combines with J gene TRBJ2-5; TRBD2 aligns across 10 bases. CDR3 length: 17 amino acids. CDR1 is DFQATT, CDR2 SNEGSKA, per germline (reference sequence). Unmatched junction bases numbered 12, after V lost 0 bases and J lost 5 bases. As DNA, the CDR3 is TGCAGTGCTAGAGATAGGCTAGCGGGGGTTGTGGGGGAGACCCAGTACTTC. The encoded protein is CSARDRLAGVVGETQYF.